A single T cell receptor (beta chain) is shown here with its context. The data belong to a study of T cell repertoires in cytomegalovirus infection. Study in general: Through public TCR beta signatures, both CMV infection and matching HLA type were indicated.

CDR1 DFQATT and CDR2 SNEGSKA come from the germline V gene (reference sequence). This CDR3 spans 17 amino acids. Trimming took 6 bases from V and 2 from J; bases not matched to a gene: 12. TCRdb reanalysed the reads using MiXCR and keeps one entry per CDR3 protein. The table has 480,000 or so distinct CDR3 sequences, 11% seen once. The TCR sequence derives from a human donor in good health (CMV status not recorded). Some clones in this sample may be carry-over from other donors' samples. The chain is built from TRBV20-1 and TRBJ2-1, with 11 bases fitting TRBD2. Specimen: PBMCs. The CDR3 loop reads CSADPLLAGATYNEQFF. Written as DNA, the CDR3 is TGCAGTGCCGATCCCCTACTAGCGGGAGCTACCTACAATGAGCAGTTCTTC.